The clone carrying this T cell receptor beta chain showed up just once. The CDR3 has 12 amino acids. J gave up 5 bases and V 10 bases, and 2 bases lay outside the gene matches. Germline V lookup: CDR1 LNHDA, CDR2 SQIVND (reference sequence). The record originates from a study of blood T cell repertoires in COVID-19. Overall study context: COVID-19 samples from acute and convalescent phases originated in the United States, Italy and Spain. PBMCs, B-cell-depleted T cells, or T cells provided the cDNA or gDNA that made up the material.

In the authors' workflow: Counts of nucleated cells, estimated from reference gene primer amplification, were obtained. Some clones are missing from TCRdb's copy, which holds only in-frame ones; the method was immunoSEQ multiplex PCR. The DNA was the basis for D and trimming; V, J and clone size are from that table. The sample shows about 75,000 clones, 88% of them seen only once. This sequence was found in a human donor in a cohort sampled during active COVID-19. V gene TRBV19 combines with J gene TRBJ1-1; TRBD1 matches 12 bases. The sample taken for sequencing was peripheral blood. The CDR3 nucleotides read TGTGCCACGGGACAGGGGGCTACTGAAGCTTTCTTT. Translating gives CATGQGATEAFF.